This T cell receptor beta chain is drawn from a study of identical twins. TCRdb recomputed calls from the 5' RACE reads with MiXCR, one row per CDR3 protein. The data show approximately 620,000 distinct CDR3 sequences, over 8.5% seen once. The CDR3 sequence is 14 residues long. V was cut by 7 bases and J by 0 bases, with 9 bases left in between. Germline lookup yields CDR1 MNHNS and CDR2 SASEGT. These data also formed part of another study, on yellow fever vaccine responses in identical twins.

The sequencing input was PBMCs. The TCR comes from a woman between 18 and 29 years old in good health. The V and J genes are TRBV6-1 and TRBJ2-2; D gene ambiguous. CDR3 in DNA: TGTGCCAGCAATAAAGTGGCGAACACCGGGGAGCTGTTTTTT. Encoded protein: CASNKVANTGELFF.